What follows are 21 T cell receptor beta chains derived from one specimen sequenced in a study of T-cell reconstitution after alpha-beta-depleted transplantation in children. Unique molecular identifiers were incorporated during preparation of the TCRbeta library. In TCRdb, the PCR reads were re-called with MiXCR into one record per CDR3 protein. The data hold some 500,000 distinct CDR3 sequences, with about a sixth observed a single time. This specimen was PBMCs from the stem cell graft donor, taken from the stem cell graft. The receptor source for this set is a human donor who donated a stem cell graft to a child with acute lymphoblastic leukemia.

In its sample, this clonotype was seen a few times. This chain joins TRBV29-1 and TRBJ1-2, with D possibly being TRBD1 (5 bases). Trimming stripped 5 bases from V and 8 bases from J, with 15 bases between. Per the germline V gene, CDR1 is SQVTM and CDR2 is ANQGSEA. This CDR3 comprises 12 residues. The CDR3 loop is CSVLGGSGGYTF. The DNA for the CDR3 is TGCAGCGTTTTGGGGGGATCGGGAGGCTACACCTTC. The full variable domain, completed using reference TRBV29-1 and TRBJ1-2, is SAVISQKPSRDICQRGTSLTIQCQVDSQVTMMFWYRQQPGQSLTLIATANQGSEATYESGFVIDKFPISRPNLTFSTLTVSNMSPEDSSIYLCSVLGGSGGYTFGSGTRLTVV.

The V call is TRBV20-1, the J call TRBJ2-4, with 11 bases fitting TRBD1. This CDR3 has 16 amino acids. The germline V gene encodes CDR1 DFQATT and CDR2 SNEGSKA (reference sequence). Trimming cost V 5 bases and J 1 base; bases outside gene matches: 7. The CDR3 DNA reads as TGCAGTGCTGGGACAGGGGGGGTCTCCGCCAAAAACATTCAGTACTTC. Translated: CSAGTGGVSAKNIQYF.

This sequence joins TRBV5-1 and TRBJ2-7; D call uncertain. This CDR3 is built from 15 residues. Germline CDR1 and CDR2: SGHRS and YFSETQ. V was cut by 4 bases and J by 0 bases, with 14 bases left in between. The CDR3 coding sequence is TGCGCCAGCAGCCCCTCGTGGGGAAGCTCCTACGAGCAGTACTTC. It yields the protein CASSPSWGSSYEQYF.

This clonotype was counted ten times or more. CDR3 residues: CASSSGLAGGPYEQYF. CDR3 nucleotides: TGTGCCAGCAGTTCGGGACTAGCGGGAGGACCCTACGAGCAGTACTTC. The V call is TRBV28, the J call TRBJ2-7; 15 bases agree with TRBD2. Trimming at V came to 4 bases and at J to 2 bases, leaving 3 bases not matched to a gene. Germline CDR1 MDHEN, CDR2 SYDVKM. The CDR3 totals 16 residues.

The CDR3 DNA is TGTGCCAGCAGCCCAGACAGGGGAGGGGAGGTTGGCTACACCTTC. Protein sequence: CASSPDRGGEVGYTF. The chain joins TRBV5-5 to TRBJ1-2; 8 bases are shared with TRBD1. In germline, CDR1 is SGHKS, CDR2 YYEKEE (reference sequence). CDR3 length: 15 residues. V was clipped by 4 bases and J by 7 bases; unmatched bases: 12.

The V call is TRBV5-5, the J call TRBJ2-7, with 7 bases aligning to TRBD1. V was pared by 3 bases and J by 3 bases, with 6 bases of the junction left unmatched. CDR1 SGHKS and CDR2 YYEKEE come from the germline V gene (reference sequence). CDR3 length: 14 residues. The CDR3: CASSSGQKLYEQYF. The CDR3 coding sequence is TGTGCCAGCAGCTCGGGACAGAAGCTCTACGAGCAGTACTTC.

CDR3 in amino acids: CASSPWTAGNTIYF. Here the CDR3 DNA reads TGTGCCAGCTCCCCCTGGACAGCCGGAAACACCATATATTTT. This rearrangement joins TRBV18 to TRBJ1-3, with D possibly matching TRBD1 (6 bases). The CDR3 consists of 14 residues. Germline CDR1 reads KGHSH; CDR2 reads LQKENI. V lost 6 bases and J lost 4, with 13 bases in between. Full variable domain (missing parts from reference TRBV18 and TRBJ1-3): NAGVMQNPRHLVRRRGQEARLRCSPMKGHSHVYWYRQLPEEGLKFMVYLQKENIIDESGMPKERFSAEFPKEGPSILRIQQVVRGDSAAYFCASSPWTAGNTIYFGEGSWLTVV.

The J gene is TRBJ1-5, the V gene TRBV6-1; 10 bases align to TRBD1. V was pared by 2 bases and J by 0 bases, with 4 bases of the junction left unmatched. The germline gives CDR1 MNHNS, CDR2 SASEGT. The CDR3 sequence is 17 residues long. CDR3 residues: CASSEIDRGLSNQPQHF. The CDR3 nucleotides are TGTGCCAGCAGTGAAATCGACAGGGGGCTTAGCAATCAGCCCCAGCATTTT.

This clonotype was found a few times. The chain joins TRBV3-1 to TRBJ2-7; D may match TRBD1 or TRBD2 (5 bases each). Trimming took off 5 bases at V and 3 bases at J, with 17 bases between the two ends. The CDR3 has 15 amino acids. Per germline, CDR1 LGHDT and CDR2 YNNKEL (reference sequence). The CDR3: CASSFDQGASYEQYF. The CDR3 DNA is TGTGCCAGCAGCTTCGACCAGGGAGCCAGCTACGAGCAGTACTTC.

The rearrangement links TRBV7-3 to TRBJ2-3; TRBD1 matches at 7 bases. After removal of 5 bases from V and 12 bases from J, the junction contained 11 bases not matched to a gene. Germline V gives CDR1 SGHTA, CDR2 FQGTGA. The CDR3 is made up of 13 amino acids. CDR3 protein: CASSPNRGLGQYF. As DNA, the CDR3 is TGTGCCAGCAGCCCGAACAGGGGCCTAGGTCAGTATTTT.

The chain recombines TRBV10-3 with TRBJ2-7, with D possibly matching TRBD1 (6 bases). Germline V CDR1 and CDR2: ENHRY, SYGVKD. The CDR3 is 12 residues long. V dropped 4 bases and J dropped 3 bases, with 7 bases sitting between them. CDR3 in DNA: TGTGCCATCAGTGTACAGGGCTACGAGCAGTACTTC. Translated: CAISVQGYEQYF.

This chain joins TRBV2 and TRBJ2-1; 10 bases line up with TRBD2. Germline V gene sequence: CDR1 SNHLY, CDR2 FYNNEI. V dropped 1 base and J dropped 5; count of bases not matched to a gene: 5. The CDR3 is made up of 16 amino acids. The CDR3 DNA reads TGTGCCAGCAGTGAAGAAGCCCTAGCGGGGGACAATGAGCAGTTCTTC. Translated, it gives CASSEEALAGDNEQFF.

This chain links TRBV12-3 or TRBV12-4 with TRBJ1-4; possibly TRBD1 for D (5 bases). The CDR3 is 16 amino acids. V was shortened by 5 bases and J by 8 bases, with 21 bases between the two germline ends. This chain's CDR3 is CASSLGRRGGREKLFF. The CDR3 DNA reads TGTGCCAGCAGTCTTGGGCGCCGGGGCGGAAGAGAAAAACTGTTTTTT.

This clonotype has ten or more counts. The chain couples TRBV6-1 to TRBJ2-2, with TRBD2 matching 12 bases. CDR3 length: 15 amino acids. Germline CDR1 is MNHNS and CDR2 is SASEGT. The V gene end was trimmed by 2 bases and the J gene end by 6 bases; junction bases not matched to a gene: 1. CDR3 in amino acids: CASSELAGGPGELFF. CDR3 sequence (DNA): TGTGCCAGCAGTGAACTAGCGGGAGGGCCCGGGGAGCTGTTTTTT.

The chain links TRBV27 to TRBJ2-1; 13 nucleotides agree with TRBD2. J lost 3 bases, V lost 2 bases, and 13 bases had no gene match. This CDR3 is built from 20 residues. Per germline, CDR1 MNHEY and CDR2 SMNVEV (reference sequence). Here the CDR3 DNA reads TGTGCCAGCAGTTTAGGGACTAGCGGGGTTTTGAGGGGGGTCTACAATGAGCAGTTCTTC. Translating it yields CASSLGTSGVLRGVYNEQFF.

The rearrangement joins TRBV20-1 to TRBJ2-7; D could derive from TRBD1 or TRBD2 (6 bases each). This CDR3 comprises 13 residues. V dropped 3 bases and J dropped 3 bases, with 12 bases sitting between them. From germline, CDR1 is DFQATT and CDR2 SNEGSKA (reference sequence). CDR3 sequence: CSASSGAHYEQYF. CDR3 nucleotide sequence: TGCAGTGCTAGTTCGGGGGCTCACTACGAGCAGTACTTC.

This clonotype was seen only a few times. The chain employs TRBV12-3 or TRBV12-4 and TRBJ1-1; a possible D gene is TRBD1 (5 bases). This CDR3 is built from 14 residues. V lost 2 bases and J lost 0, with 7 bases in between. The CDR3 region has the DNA TGTGCCAGCAGTTTAAAGGGGATGAACACTGAAGCTTTCTTT. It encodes CASSLKGMNTEAFF.

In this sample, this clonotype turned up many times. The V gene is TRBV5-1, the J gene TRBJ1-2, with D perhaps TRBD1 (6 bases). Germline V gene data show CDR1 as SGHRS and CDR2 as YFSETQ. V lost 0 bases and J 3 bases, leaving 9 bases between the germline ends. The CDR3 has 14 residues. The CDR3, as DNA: TGCGCCAGCAGCTTGGAACAGGGACACTATGGCTACACCTTC. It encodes CASSLEQGHYGYTF.

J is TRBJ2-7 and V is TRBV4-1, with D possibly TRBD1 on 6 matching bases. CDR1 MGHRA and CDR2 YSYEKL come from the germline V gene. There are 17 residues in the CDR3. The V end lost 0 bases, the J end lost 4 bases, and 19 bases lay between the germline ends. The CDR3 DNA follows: TGCGCCAGCAGCCAAGATCCCCCCAACAGGGTTCCGTACGAGCAGTACTTC. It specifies CASSQDPPNRVPYEQYF.

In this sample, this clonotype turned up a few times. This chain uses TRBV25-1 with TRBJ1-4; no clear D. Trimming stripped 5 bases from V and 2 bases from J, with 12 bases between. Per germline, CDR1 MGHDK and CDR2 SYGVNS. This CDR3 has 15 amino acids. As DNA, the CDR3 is TGTGCCAGCAGTATGCAATCCGCGACTAATGAAAAACTGTTTTTT. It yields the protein CASSMQSATNEKLFF.

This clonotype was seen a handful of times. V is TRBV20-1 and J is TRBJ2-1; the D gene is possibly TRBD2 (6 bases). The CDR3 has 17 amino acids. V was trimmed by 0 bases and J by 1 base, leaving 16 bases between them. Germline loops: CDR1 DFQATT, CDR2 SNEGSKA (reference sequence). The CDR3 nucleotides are TGCAGTGCTAGAGACCCCCGGGGGAGAGAGTCCTACAATGAGCAGTTCTTC. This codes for CSARDPRGRESYNEQFF.